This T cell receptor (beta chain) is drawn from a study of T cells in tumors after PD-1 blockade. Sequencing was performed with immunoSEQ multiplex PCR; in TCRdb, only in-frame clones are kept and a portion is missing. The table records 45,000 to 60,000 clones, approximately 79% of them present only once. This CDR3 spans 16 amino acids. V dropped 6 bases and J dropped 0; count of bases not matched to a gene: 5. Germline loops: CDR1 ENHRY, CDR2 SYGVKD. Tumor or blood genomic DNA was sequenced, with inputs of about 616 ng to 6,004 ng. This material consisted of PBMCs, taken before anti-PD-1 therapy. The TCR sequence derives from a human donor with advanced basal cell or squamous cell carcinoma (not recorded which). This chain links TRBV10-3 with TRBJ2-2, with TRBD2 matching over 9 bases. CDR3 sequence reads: CAISASSGANTGELFF. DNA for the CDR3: TGTGCCATCAGCGCTTCTAGCGGGGCGAACACCGGGGAGCTGTTTTTT.